These 24 T cell receptor beta chains share one sample of origin, sequenced in a study of cytomegalovirus exposure and HLA in healthy donors. The PCR was carried out with 60 Vbeta primers and 13 Jbeta primers. Sequenced by immunoSEQ multiplex PCR; TCRdb stores in-frame clones only, minus some. Of roughly 150,000 clones listed, around three quarters are singletons. Sequencing was performed on PBMCs. The receptor set was obtained from a man younger than 40 in good health.

This chain uses TRBV2 with TRBJ2-3; 8 bases line up with TRBD2. Germline lookup yields CDR1 SNHLY and CDR2 FYNNEI. This CDR3 comprises 19 residues. After removal of 4 bases from V and 2 bases from J, the junction contained 17 bases not matched to a gene. CDR3 residues: CASSGPAGAPWIHTDTQYF. DNA for the CDR3: TGTGCCAGCAGTGGTCCAGCGGGAGCCCCCTGGATACACACAGATACGCAGTATTTT. Full variable domain (remainder filled in from reference TRBV2 and TRBJ2-3): EPEVTQTPSHQVTQMGQEVILRCVPISNHLYFYWYRQILGQKVEFLVSFYNNEISEKSEIFDDQFSVERPDGSNFTLKIRSTKLEDSAMYFCASSGPAGAPWIHTDTQYFGPGTRLTVL.

This rearrangement joins TRBV18 to TRBJ2-1; perhaps TRBD1 as D (5 bases). Trimming removed 1 base from V and 5 bases from J, with 6 bases in between. The germline gives CDR1 KGHSH, CDR2 LQKENI. The CDR3 totals 13 residues. The CDR3 region is CASSPRQNNEQFF. Written as DNA, the CDR3 is TGTGCCAGCTCACCACGACAGAACAATGAGCAGTTCTTC.

This clone appeared once. The V gene is TRBV4-1, the J gene TRBJ2-1, with 7 bases lining up with TRBD1. CDR3 length: 16 residues. The V gene end was trimmed by 4 bases and the J gene end by 9 bases; junction bases not matched to a gene: 15. Germline V lookup: CDR1 MGHRA, CDR2 YSYEKL. CDR3: CASSRPRTGNLGEQFF. DNA of the CDR3: TGCGCCAGCAGCCGCCCCCGGACAGGTAATTTGGGTGAGCAGTTCTTC.

The sample holds one count of this clone. The gene calls are TRBV6-5 and TRBJ1-1; no clear D. Between the trimmed V and J ends, which lost 5 bases and 5 bases, there was a span of 18 bases. From germline, CDR1 is MNHEY and CDR2 SVGAGI. This CDR3 contains 15 residues. The CDR3 region is CASSRLGSGWTEAFF. CDR3 DNA sequence: TGTGCCAGCAGTCGACTGGGCAGCGGGTGGACTGAAGCTTTCTTT.

In DNA, the CDR3 is TGCGCCAGCAGCACCTACCGGGGGAGCTCCTACAATGAGCAGTTCTTC. Encoded protein: CASSTYRGSSYNEQFF. V and J are TRBV5-1 and TRBJ2-1; D possibly corresponds to TRBD2 (6 bases). The CDR3 extends over 16 amino acids. Trimming shortened V by 4 bases and J by 0 bases, and 14 bases separated the two germline ends. Germline assignment: CDR1 SGHRS and CDR2 YFSETQ.

The chain recombines TRBV7-6 with TRBJ2-7; perhaps TRBD1 as D (6 bases). The CDR3 contains 12 residues. Trimming shortened V by 5 bases and J by 5 bases, and 10 bases separated the two germline ends. Germline lookup yields CDR1 SGHVS and CDR2 FNYEAQ. CDR3 sequence: CASSPTGNEQYF. The CDR3 nucleotides read TGTGCCAGCAGCCCTACAGGGAACGAGCAGTACTTC.

J is TRBJ1-1 and V is TRBV7-6, with D maybe TRBD1 (6 bases). This CDR3 is 13 amino acids long. The V end was cut by 4 bases, the J end by 1 base, with 7 bases between. Germline CDR1 is SGHVS and CDR2 is FNYEAQ. The CDR3 sequence is CASSSGQNTEAFF. The CDR3 region has the DNA TGTGCCAGCAGCTCGGGACAGAACACTGAAGCTTTCTTT.

The V and J genes are TRBV25-1 and TRBJ2-3; D is possibly TRBD2 (6 bases). Germline-derived CDR1 and CDR2 are MGHDK and SYGVNS. The CDR3 consists of 14 residues. Trimming cost V 4 bases and J 6 bases, with 14 bases left between them. The CDR3 spells CASSGDFTRDTQYF. For the CDR3, the DNA is TGTGCCAGCAGTGGGGACTTTACGCGCGATACGCAGTATTTT.

This clone has just a few counts. This chain links TRBV18 with TRBJ2-4; possible D gene TRBD2, 6 bases. This CDR3 is built from 17 residues. Trimming stripped 2 bases from V and 0 bases from J, with 14 bases between. The germline CDR1 and CDR2 sequences are KGHSH and LQKENI. As DNA, the CDR3 is TGTGCCAGCTCACCAGCGTTAGCGGCTCTAGCCAAAAACATTCAGTACTTC. Translating gives CASSPALAALAKNIQYF.

This rearrangement joins TRBV27 to TRBJ2-1, with a weak D call TRBD2 (5 bases). The CDR3 covers 14 residues. V was cut by 6 bases and J by 7 bases, with 16 bases left in between. Germline V gene sequence: CDR1 MNHEY, CDR2 SMNVEV (reference sequence). The CDR3 here is CASSNGLNGNEQFF. The CDR3 DNA reads TGTGCCAGCAGCAACGGACTCAACGGGAATGAGCAGTTCTTC.

J is TRBJ1-1 and V is TRBV27; 10 nucleotides line up with TRBD1. The V gene's germline CDR1 is MNHEY and CDR2 SMNVEV (reference sequence). The CDR3 spans 15 residues. Germline trimming cut 4 bases from V and 5 bases from J; bases unmatched to any gene: 7. The CDR3 protein is CASSYPGTGETEAFF. CDR3 nucleotide sequence: TGTGCCAGCAGTTACCCCGGGACAGGGGAAACTGAAGCTTTCTTT.

V and J are TRBV11-1 and TRBJ2-3, with 12 bases fitting TRBD2. V lost 5 bases to trimming and J lost 2 bases; unmatched junction nucleotides: 5. From germline, CDR1 is SGHAT and CDR2 FQDESV (reference sequence). The CDR3 is made up of 16 amino acids. CDR3 amino acids: CASSGGTSGLTDTQYF. CDR3 nucleotide sequence: TGTGCCAGCAGCGGCGGGACTAGCGGGCTCACAGATACGCAGTATTTT.

The J gene is TRBJ2-5, the V gene TRBV6-6; D not certain. With the DNA end fitting TRBJ2-7 better, the J assignment may be wrong. The germline gives CDR1 MNHNY, CDR2 SVGAGI (reference sequence). CDR3 length: 14 amino acids. As DNA, the CDR3 is TGTGCCATTTCTTCGAGTTATTCTACCTACGAGCAGTACTTC. Protein product: CAISSSYSTYEQYF.

The genes are TRBV4-1 and TRBJ2-7, with 11 nucleotides matching TRBD2. J was trimmed by 6 bases and V by 6 bases; bases with no gene match: 7. This CDR3 is built from 14 residues. Germline V gene lookup returns CDR1 MGHRA and CDR2 YSYEKL. The CDR3 DNA sequence: TGCGCCAGCAGACAACTAGCGGGAGTTCGCGAGCAGTACTTC. Encoded protein: CASRQLAGVREQYF.

The V and J genes are TRBV2 and TRBJ1-4; TRBD1 matches at 7 bases. Germline V CDR1 and CDR2: SNHLY, FYNNEI. The CDR3 contains 15 residues. The trim removed 3 bases at V and 8 bases at J, leaving 9 bases unmatched. The CDR3 sequence: CASSDRPGGGEKLFF. The CDR3 bases are TGTGCCAGCAGTGATCGGCCGGGAGGGGGCGAAAAACTGTTTTTT.

This clone was seen only a few times. J is TRBJ2-1 and V is TRBV29-1, with 10 bases that match TRBD1. CDR1 SQVTM and CDR2 ANQGSEA come from the germline V gene. V shed 6 bases and J 0 bases; nucleotides not matched to a gene: 11. The length of the CDR3 is 17 residues. This CDR3 reads CSVPGTGAQASYNEQFF. As DNA, the CDR3 is TGCAGCGTCCCCGGGACAGGGGCTCAGGCCTCCTACAATGAGCAGTTCTTC.

This clone was counted only a few times. The chain combines TRBV4-1 with TRBJ2-1, with D tentatively TRBD1 (7 bases). CDR1 is MGHRA, CDR2 YSYEKL, per germline. This CDR3 is 16 amino acids long. The germline V and J ends were trimmed by 1 base and 3 bases, with 13 bases remaining between them. CDR3 protein: CASSQAQGTLYNEQFF. CDR3 nucleotides: TGCGCCAGCAGCCAAGCACAGGGGACTCTCTACAATGAGCAGTTCTTC.

The CDR3 spells CASSYSVDRGNYEQYF. The CDR3 nucleotides are TGTGCCAGCAGTTACTCCGTCGACAGGGGAAACTACGAGCAGTACTTC. The V and J genes are TRBV6-5 and TRBJ2-7; 8 bases agree with TRBD1. The CDR3 has 16 residues. Germline loops: CDR1 MNHEY, CDR2 SVGAGI. The V segment lost 0 bases and the J segment 3 bases; nucleotides outside the gene matches: 7.

This clone was counted a few times. The chain joins TRBV18 to TRBJ2-6, with D hard to call. Germline CDR1 is KGHSH and CDR2 is LQKENI. V was cut by 0 bases and J by 7 bases, with 10 bases left in between. The length of the CDR3 is 15 residues. CDR3 protein: CASSPPAVTANVLTF. As DNA, the CDR3 is TGTGCCAGCTCACCACCCGCAGTGACAGCCAACGTCCTGACTTTC.

The V and J genes are TRBV4-2 and TRBJ2-4; TRBD1 aligns across 9 bases. The CDR3 has 17 amino acids. The germline V gene has CDR1 LGHNA and CDR2 YNFKEQ. With V trimmed by 3 bases and J by 7 bases, 13 bases remained unmatched. CDR3 coding DNA: TGTGCCAGCAGCCACGATGGCCCGGGACAGGGTGGGAACATTCAGTACTTC. This translates into CASSHDGPGQGGNIQYF.

The rearrangement joins TRBV6-1 to TRBJ1-2, with D perhaps matching TRBD1 (6 bases). Germline V CDR1 and CDR2: MNHNS, SASEGT. The CDR3 is made up of 13 amino acids. V lost 7 bases and J 4 bases, leaving 13 bases between the germline ends. CDR3 residues: CASNGGASYGYTF. The CDR3 DNA follows: TGTGCCAGCAACGGGGGGGCCAGCTATGGCTACACCTTC.

This clone was detected only once. The V call is TRBV6-1, the J call TRBJ1-1, with 7 bases aligning to TRBD1. The J segment lost 1 base and the V segment lost 7 bases, leaving 3 bases of the junction unmatched. This CDR3 contains 13 residues. Per germline, CDR1 MNHNS and CDR2 SASEGT. Here the CDR3 reads CASTWDRNTEAFF. CDR3 DNA sequence: TGTGCCAGCACCTGGGACAGGAACACTGAAGCTTTCTTT.

The rearrangement joins TRBV6-1 to TRBJ2-5; 9 bases align to TRBD2. From germline, CDR1 is MNHNS and CDR2 SASEGT. CDR3 size: 14 residues. The V and J ends lost 6 bases and 4 bases, in that order; junction bases with no gene match: 6. The CDR3 DNA is TGTGCCAGCAGAGGTGGAGCGGGAGGAGAGACCCAGTACTTC. This codes for CASRGGAGGETQYF.

This clone was seen just once. This rearrangement joins TRBV2 to TRBJ2-2; maybe TRBD2 (5 bases). Germline V CDR1 and CDR2: SNHLY, FYNNEI. There are 15 residues in the CDR3. Trimming cost V 0 bases and J 5 bases, with 10 bases left between them. The CDR3 DNA follows: TGTGCCAGCAGTGAAGCTGGGTCGGGGACCGGGGAGCTGTTTTTT. It yields the protein CASSEAGSGTGELFF.